The 5 T cell receptor beta chains below come from one sample, sequenced in a study of blood T cell repertoires in COVID-19. The table came from immunoSEQ multiplex PCR; TCRdb's copy has only in-frame clones and leaves some out. Of 200,000 to 300,000 clones listed, around 85% are singletons. The sample consisted of peripheral blood. The receptors derive from a woman aged 30 to 39 who had recovered from COVID-19.

V is TRBV12-3 or TRBV12-4 and J is TRBJ1-5; D not certain. This CDR3 comprises 13 residues. V lost 0 bases and J lost 7, with 7 bases in between. The CDR3 nucleotides are TGTGCCAGCAGTTTAGCGGAGTACCAGCCCCAGCATTTT. It codes for CASSLAEYQPQHF.

The chain links TRBV29-1 to TRBJ1-1, with D perhaps TRBD1 (6 bases). Germline lookup yields CDR1 SQVTM and CDR2 ANQGSEA. This CDR3 has 14 amino acids. Trimming removed 8 bases at V and 3 bases at J, with 19 bases between. The chain's CDR3 is CSSGDIRLDTEAFF. CDR3 in DNA: TGCAGCTCCGGGGACATCCGGTTGGACACTGAAGCTTTCTTT.

CDR3 amino acids: CASSSGQGFEAFF. The CDR3, as DNA: TGTGCCAGCTCTTCGGGACAGGGCTTTGAAGCTTTCTTT. The chain joins TRBV18 to TRBJ1-1; TRBD1 matches 9 bases. V lost 6 bases and J lost 7; bases outside the gene matches: 6. This CDR3 has 13 residues. Germline CDR1 KGHSH, CDR2 LQKENI.

The chain employs TRBV6-2 or TRBV6-3 and TRBJ2-3; D is possibly TRBD1 (6 bases). With 2 bases removed from V and 7 bases from J, the gap between germline ends came to 13 bases. The CDR3 is made up of 14 amino acids. The germline V gene has CDR1 MNHEY and CDR2 SVGEGT. CDR3 region: CASSYRDRWYTQYF. The CDR3 DNA reads as TGTGCCAGCAGTTACCGCGACAGGTGGTATACGCAGTATTTT.

V gene TRBV12-2 combines with J gene TRBJ1-6; the DNA was not used to check the table's D call, TRBD1. TRBV12-2 is a pseudogene segment. This CDR3 spans 12 amino acids. CDR3 amino acids: CASRSHNSPLHF. For the CDR3, the DNA is TGTGCAAGTCGCTCACACAATTCACCCCTCCACTTT.